This is a list of T cell receptor beta chains from one sample in a study of identical twins. In TCRdb, the 5' RACE reads were re-called with MiXCR into one record per CDR3 protein. In the table there are 500,000 or so distinct CDR3 sequences, about 20% of which are singletons. This sample also appeared in a second study, on T cells expressing NK-cell markers.

The sequenced material came from CD4+ T cells sorted from blood. These receptor sequences come from a woman younger than 30 in good health. Each CDR3 is given with its conserved first and last residue. The D gene is left open where the match is weak. Clone size appears in some rows only: once, few, many, or a class for an expanded clone.

v_gene: TRBV9
d_gene: TRBD2
j_gene: TRBJ2-1
abundance: .
CDR3nt: TGTGCCAGCAGCGTAGGTATAGCGGGAGCCTACAATGAGCAGTTCTTC
CDR3aa: CASSVGIAGAYNEQFF

v_gene: TRBV12-3/TRBV12-4
d_gene: .
j_gene: TRBJ2-1
abundance: few
CDR3nt: TGTGCCAGCAGTTTCCGCTCCTACAATGAGCAGTTCTTC
CDR3aa: CASSFRSYNEQFF

v_gene: TRBV14
d_gene: .
j_gene: TRBJ1-6
abundance: .
CDR3nt: TGTGCCAGCAGCCAGCAAAGAAACAGGTTTTCACCCCTCCACTTT
CDR3aa: CASSQQRNRFSPLHF

v_gene: TRBV20-1
d_gene: .
j_gene: TRBJ1-2
abundance: few
CDR3nt: TGCAGTGCTAGCTCAGGGGCTAACTATGGCTACACCTTC
CDR3aa: CSASSGANYGYTF

v_gene: TRBV7-2
d_gene: .
j_gene: TRBJ2-5
abundance: few
CDR3nt: TGTGCCAGCAGCTCTCCGACAGGACTGACTCAAGAGACCCAGTACTTC
CDR3aa: CASSSPTGLTQETQYF

v_gene: TRBV10-3
d_gene: .
j_gene: TRBJ1-2
abundance: few
CDR3nt: TGTGCCATCAGTGGGGACGAAGTGTACTATGGCTACACCTTC
CDR3aa: CAISGDEVYYGYTF

v_gene: TRBV3-1
d_gene: .
j_gene: TRBJ2-3
abundance: many
CDR3nt: TGCGCCAGCAGCCCCGGCGGCACAGATACGCAGTATTTT
CDR3aa: CASSPGGTDTQYF

v_gene: TRBV25-1
d_gene: .
j_gene: TRBJ2-3
abundance: many
CDR3nt: TGTGCCAGCAGGGGAAGCTCTAGCACAGATACGCAGTATTTT
CDR3aa: CASRGSSSTDTQYF

v_gene: TRBV12-3/TRBV12-4
d_gene: .
j_gene: TRBJ2-5
abundance: .
CDR3nt: TGTGCCAGCAGTTGGGAGATCCAAGAGACCCAGTACTTC
CDR3aa: CASSWEIQETQYF

v_gene: TRBV29-1
d_gene: .
j_gene: TRBJ1-2
abundance: .
CDR3nt: TGCAGCGTTGTTCCGGGGAGTGGGGGCTATGGCTACACCTTC
CDR3aa: CSVVPGSGGYGYTF

v_gene: TRBV20-1
d_gene: .
j_gene: TRBJ2-4
abundance: .
CDR3nt: TGCAGTGGCGCCCGAGGGGTACTAGGCAAAAACATTCAGTACTTC
CDR3aa: CSGARGVLGKNIQYF

v_gene: TRBV4-3
d_gene: .
j_gene: TRBJ2-1
abundance: few
CDR3nt: TGCGCCAGCAGCCAGACGACGGACAATGAGCAGTTCTTC
CDR3aa: CASSQTTDNEQFF

v_gene: TRBV5-6
d_gene: .
j_gene: TRBJ2-7
abundance: few
CDR3nt: TGTGCCAGCAGCTTGCCCCGGGACAAAACCTACGAGCAGTACTTC
CDR3aa: CASSLPRDKTYEQYF

v_gene: TRBV29-1
d_gene: .
j_gene: TRBJ2-1
abundance: few
CDR3nt: TGCAGCGTTGAAAGGCGGGACTCCTACAATGAGCAGTTCTTC
CDR3aa: CSVERRDSYNEQFF

v_gene: TRBV6-5
d_gene: TRBD1
j_gene: TRBJ2-5
abundance: .
CDR3nt: TGTGCCAGCAGTTCATTGCGGACAGGGTATGCCGAAGAGACCCAGTACTTC
CDR3aa: CASSSLRTGYAEETQYF